The next 27 T cell receptor beta chains were all read from a single sample in a study of spatial heterogeneity in lung cancer. TCRdb re-called the 5' RACE reads with MiXCR, one entry per CDR3 protein. The table shows 20,000 or so distinct CDR3 sequences, with about a tenth occurring only once. Stated time point: blood at routine non-recurrence follow-up after resection. The specimen was PBMCs, collected at follow-up. The origin of the receptors is a female donor with early-stage non-small cell lung cancer.

In its sample, this clonotype was seen many times. The chain employs TRBV12-3 or TRBV12-4 and TRBJ1-1; 8 nucleotides agree with TRBD1. V shed 3 bases and J 11 bases; nucleotides not matched to a gene: 11. The CDR3 totals 14 residues. The CDR3 loop reads CASSFGRTGRYAFF. CDR3 bases: TGTGCCAGCAGTTTCGGTAGGACAGGGAGGTATGCTTTCTTT.

This clonotype was picked up many times. The chain has TRBV12-3 or TRBV12-4 and TRBJ1-6; 9 bases fit TRBD1. Trimming removed 6 bases from V and 9 bases from J; junction bases left unmatched: 9. The CDR3 is 15 residues long. CDR3 DNA: TGTGCCAGCAGCCTGGGACAGGGAAGGGCTTCACCCCTCCACTTT. Translation: CASSLGQGRASPLHF.

In its sample, this clonotype was seen many times. The genes are TRBV27 and TRBJ1-2, with a weak D call TRBD1 (5 bases). This CDR3 spans 14 amino acids. V lost 7 bases, J lost 0 bases, and 12 bases lay in between. Germline CDR1 is MNHEY and CDR2 is SMNVEV (reference sequence). In DNA, the CDR3 is TGTGCCAGCACCAGTGACAGAGCTAACTATGGCTACACCTTC. This encodes CASTSDRANYGYTF.

This clonotype has ten or more counts. The chain carries TRBV11-2 and TRBJ2-5; TRBD2 agrees at 8 bases. Unmatched junction bases numbered 5, after V lost 1 base and J lost 7 bases. The CDR3 sequence is 14 residues long. Germline V lookup: CDR1 SGHAT, CDR2 FQNNGV. CDR3 sequence (DNA): TGTGCCAGCAGCTTAGTTGGGACTAGTGGGACCCAGTACTTC. Translated, it gives CASSLVGTSGTQYF.

This clonotype occurred many times. The chain has TRBV24-1 and TRBJ2-1; TRBD2 matches 8 bases. V shed 12 bases, J shed 4 bases, and the junction held 7 bases outside the gene matches. CDR3 size: 13 residues. Germline assignment: CDR1 KGHDR and CDR2 SFDVKD. CDR3 nucleotides: TGTGCCTCGAGCGGGGGCTCTTACAATGAGCAGTTCTTC. Its protein product is CASSGGSYNEQFF.

In its sample, this clonotype was seen many times. The rearrangement joins TRBV24-1 to TRBJ2-1; D is uncertain. Trimming took off 2 bases at V and 7 bases at J, with 11 bases between the two ends. The CDR3 extends over 14 amino acids. Per germline, CDR1 KGHDR and CDR2 SFDVKD. Here the CDR3 DNA reads TGTGCCACCAGTGATTCTGTAGAGGTAAATGAGCAGTTCTTC. Translated, it gives CATSDSVEVNEQFF.

This clonotype was recorded at least ten times. The rearrangement uses TRBV6-1 and TRBJ2-3; TRBD2 matches at 9 bases. With V trimmed by 7 bases and J by 4 bases, 12 bases remained unmatched. Germline CDR1 MNHNS, CDR2 SASEGT. CDR3 length: 16 amino acids. Here the CDR3 DNA reads TGTGCCAGCACTATTTCGGCGGGAGGGTTAGCAGATACGCAGTATTTT. Its protein product is CASTISAGGLADTQYF.

A word on this clonotype: Possible read error: a much larger clone is one base away. DNA for the CDR3: TGTGCCAGCAGTTACGTTACGGGGAGGTCCTACAATGAGCAGTCCTTC. Protein: CASSYVTGRSYNEQSF. The chain joins TRBV6-6 to TRBJ2-1, with D possibly matching TRBD2 (6 bases). The germline gives CDR1 MNHNY, CDR2 SVGAGI (reference sequence). The length of the CDR3 is 16 residues.

This clonotype occurred many times. The germline gene is not matched at one end of the junction; a read error may be the cause. The CDR3 region has the DNA TGTGCTAGCAGCCTGGGACAGGGGGAGACCCAGTACTTC. Its protein is CASSLGQGETQYF. This chain links TRBV7-7 with TRBJ2-5; TRBD1 agrees at 10 bases. The CDR3 spans 13 residues. Germline V CDR1 and CDR2: SSHAT, FNYEAQ (reference sequence).

The rearrangement links TRBV29-1 to TRBJ2-2; 14 nucleotides align to TRBD2. Germline V gene sequence: CDR1 SQVTM, CDR2 ANQGSEA. Trimming removed 6 bases from V and 2 bases from J; junction bases left unmatched: 2. This CDR3 is 15 amino acids long. In DNA, the CDR3 is TGCAGCGTGGGGACTAGCGGGAGTAACACCGGGGAGCTGTTTTTT. Its translation is CSVGTSGSNTGELFF.

The chain carries TRBV6-2 or TRBV6-3 and TRBJ2-5; D is undetermined. Per the germline V gene, CDR1 is MNHEY and CDR2 is SVGEGT. The CDR3 is 12 residues long. Trimming removed 5 bases at V and 2 bases at J, with 6 bases between. CDR3 sequence reads: CASSTDQETQYF. The CDR3 nucleotides are TGTGCCAGCAGTACTGATCAAGAGACCCAGTACTTC.

Only a few counts were recorded for this clonotype. The chain carries TRBV9 and TRBJ2-2; 7 bases match TRBD1. V was pared by 5 bases and J by 7 bases, with 11 bases of the junction left unmatched. This CDR3 has 15 residues. In germline, CDR1 is SGDLS, CDR2 YYNGEE. The CDR3 coding sequence is TGTGCCAGCAGGTTTGGTGGGGACAGCGGCGGGGAGCTGTTTTTT. Protein sequence: CASRFGGDSGGELFF.

This clonotype appeared many times. The gene calls are TRBV30 and TRBJ2-3; perhaps TRBD2 as D (6 bases). The CDR3 consists of 14 residues. Trimming took 2 bases from V and 2 from J, leaving 11 bases between them. The germline gives CDR1 GTSNPN, CDR2 SVGIG (reference sequence). The CDR3 coding sequence is TGTGCCTGGAGTACCGGGACTTACACAGATACGCAGTATTTT. Protein: CAWSTGTYTDTQYF.

This clonotype was counted many times. The chain links TRBV7-2 to TRBJ2-7, with 11 positions matching TRBD2. The CDR3 has 16 amino acids. The junction had 5 bases not matched to a gene; V was cut back by 1 base and J by 3 bases. Germline CDR1 SGHTA, CDR2 FQGNSA. CDR3 sequence (DNA): TGTGCCAGCAGCTTAGTGGCGACTAGCGGGAACTACGAGCAGTACTTC. This gives the protein CASSLVATSGNYEQYF.

This clonotype was seen repeatedly, ten times or more. The rearrangement uses TRBV6-2 or TRBV6-3 and TRBJ2-1; the D call may be TRBD1 or TRBD2 (5 bases each). V was cut by 8 bases and J by 10 bases, with 18 bases left in between. The CDR3 consists of 13 residues. Germline V gene sequence: CDR1 MNHEY, CDR2 SVGEGT. CDR3 protein: CASVRDASGEQFF. DNA of the CDR3: TGTGCCAGCGTCCGGGACGCCTCCGGGGAGCAGTTCTTC.

This clonotype was observed many times. The DNA of the CDR3 is TGCGCCAGCGAGAGAGGGACTGAGCAGTTCTTC. Encoded protein: CASERGTEQFF. The V gene is TRBV10-2, the J gene TRBJ2-1; possibly TRBD1 or TRBD2 for D (5 bases each). The CDR3 has 11 amino acids. Germline loops: CDR1 WSHSY, CDR2 SAAADI. Trimming removed 8 bases from V and 9 bases from J, with 11 bases in between.

This clonotype was seen repeatedly, ten times or more. The genes are TRBV15 and TRBJ1-4, with 9 bases fitting TRBD1. The V and J ends lost 0 bases and 3 bases, in that order; junction bases with no gene match: 8. This CDR3 has 18 residues. From germline, CDR1 is LNHNV and CDR2 YYDKDF (reference sequence). The CDR3 nucleotides read TGTGCCACCAGCAGAGATCTGGCGGGACAGGGTTCTAATGAAAAACTGTTTTTT. It encodes CATSRDLAGQGSNEKLFF.

This clonotype was seen repeatedly, ten times or more. This chain links TRBV6-6 with TRBJ1-1; D not resolved. V shed 6 bases and J shed 4 bases, with 15 bases lying between them. Per germline, CDR1 MNHNY and CDR2 SVGAGI (reference sequence). CDR3 length: 14 residues. The CDR3 reads CASRPGSGGTEAFF. Here the CDR3 DNA reads TGTGCCAGCAGGCCGGGGTCAGGTGGCACTGAAGCTTTCTTT.

This clonotype has ten or more counts. The genes are TRBV10-2 and TRBJ2-5, with 7 bases matching TRBD1. The CDR3 runs 16 residues. The germline V gene encodes CDR1 WSHSY and CDR2 SAAADI. V gave up 4 bases and J gave up 7 bases; unmatched junction bases: 15. CDR3 in amino acids: CASSVGTALLKRTQYF. The CDR3 DNA reads as TGCGCCAGCAGTGTCGGGACAGCTTTATTAAAGAGGACCCAGTACTTC.

Many counts were recorded for this clonotype. The chain joins TRBV7-3 to TRBJ2-3; 7 nucleotides match TRBD2. Germline V gene data show CDR1 as SGHTA and CDR2 as FQGTGA. Unmatched junction bases numbered 5, after V lost 1 base and J lost 4 bases. CDR3 size: 15 residues. The CDR3 DNA is TGTGCCAGCAGCTTAAAGAGGGCGGGGGCAGATACGCAGTATTTT. It yields the protein CASSLKRAGADTQYF.

The sample holds many counts of this clonotype. The chain links TRBV29-1 to TRBJ2-5; D might be TRBD2 (6 bases). CDR1 is SQVTM and CDR2 is ANQGSEA in the germline V gene. The CDR3 extends over 12 amino acids. V lost 6 bases and J 9 bases, leaving 17 bases between the germline ends. CDR3 nucleotides: TGCAGCGTCCGGGACTGGGAGGAGGCCCAGTACTTC. Its protein is CSVRDWEEAQYF.

Many counts were recorded for this clonotype. The chain recombines TRBV20-1 with TRBJ2-1, with D perhaps matching TRBD2 (6 bases). The V gene lost 5 bases and the J gene lost 4 bases, with 15 bases spanning the gap. This CDR3 has 14 residues. Germline V lookup: CDR1 DFQATT, CDR2 SNEGSKA (reference sequence). The DNA for the CDR3 is TGCAGTGCTGGCGTGGCTAGCGTATACAATGAGCAGTTCTTC. This codes for CSAGVASVYNEQFF.

This clonotype appeared many times. This chain connects TRBV28 to TRBJ2-5; no clear D. The V and J ends lost 6 bases and 1 base respectively, with 12 bases between them. Germline values: CDR1 MDHEN, CDR2 SYDVKM. The CDR3 length is 14 residues. CDR3 in DNA: TGTGCCAGCAGGGCCGACTGGGGCCAAGAGACCCAGTACTTC. As protein: CASRADWGQETQYF. The variable domain in full, completed from reference TRBV28 and TRBJ2-5, reads DVKVTQSSRYLVKRTGEKVFLECVQDMDHENMFWYRQDPGLGLRLIYFSYDVKMKEKGDIPEGYSVSREKKERFSLILESASTNQTSMYLCASRADWGQETQYFGPGTRLLVL.

V usage is TRBV7-3 and J usage is TRBJ2-2; D is possibly TRBD1 (5 bases). There are 14 residues in the CDR3. Germline V CDR1 and CDR2: SGHTA, FQGTGA. Trimming left V 3 bases short and J 6 bases short, with 11 bases between. CDR3 region: CASSLGPSSGELFF. Written as DNA, the CDR3 is TGTGCCAGCAGCTTGGGGCCCTCATCCGGGGAGCTGTTTTTT.

This clonotype was seen at least ten times. Compared with germline, one end of the junction differs, possibly owing to a read error. V usage is TRBV6-6 and J usage is TRBJ1-1; weak D call: TRBD1 (5 bases). CDR3 size: 14 residues. Germline loops: CDR1 MNHNY, CDR2 SVGAGI (reference sequence). The CDR3 reads CASSLTRGTTEVFF. In DNA, the CDR3 is TGTGCCAGCAGCTTAACTCGGGGGACCACTGAAGTTTTCTTT.

This sequence joins TRBV29-1 and TRBJ1-1; D gene ambiguous. The CDR3 is 12 amino acids. Trimming cost V 7 bases and J 3 bases, with 12 bases left between them. In germline, CDR1 is SQVTM, CDR2 ANQGSEA. The DNA for the CDR3 is TGCAGCGCCGAGCCTTGGGACACTGAAGCTTTCTTT. Protein sequence: CSAEPWDTEAFF.

This clonotype was picked up many times. The V call is TRBV10-3, the J call TRBJ2-2, with a weak D call TRBD2 (6 bases). V was pared by 5 bases and J by 4 bases, with 11 bases between. Per germline, CDR1 ENHRY and CDR2 SYGVKD. CDR3 length equals 14 residues. The CDR3 DNA reads as TGTGCCATCAGTCAAAGGGGAGGCACCGGGGAGCTGTTTTTT. It yields the protein CAISQRGGTGELFF.